The next 18 T cell receptor beta chains were all read from a single sample in a study of blood T cell repertoires in COVID-19. Profiling relied on immunoSEQ multiplex PCR, and the TCRdb table lists in-frame clones only, not all of them. This table holds a few hundred thousand clones, about 90% found once. Sequenced input: peripheral blood. These TCRs come from a woman in her 70s with COVID-19, enrolled during active disease.

The chain uses TRBV3-1 (or the pseudogene TRBV3-2) and TRBJ2-1; D might be TRBD1 (5 bases). The germline gives CDR1 LGHDT, CDR2 YNNKEL (reference sequence). The CDR3 is 13 amino acids. Trimming took off 1 base at V and 9 bases at J, with 10 bases between the two ends. The DNA of the CDR3 is TGTGCCAGCAGCCAAGTTCCAGGGCCTGAGCAGTTCTTC. It is translated as CASSQVPGPEQFF.

The count of this clone is one. This sequence joins TRBV19 and TRBJ2-6; perhaps TRBD2 as D (7 bases). Germline V CDR1 and CDR2: LNHDA, SQIVND (reference sequence). V lost 7 bases, J lost 4 bases, and 11 bases lay in between. The CDR3 covers 14 residues. CDR3 sequence: CASTGGPGANVLTF. The CDR3 bases are TGTGCCAGTACCGGGGGGCCAGGGGCCAACGTCCTGACTTTC.

J is TRBJ1-3 and V is TRBV6-1; no clear D. The CDR3 length is 14 residues. The germline V and J ends were trimmed by 3 bases and 0 bases, with 6 bases remaining between them. Germline-derived CDR1 and CDR2 are MNHNS and SASEGT. Here the CDR3 DNA reads TGTGCCAGCAGTGAGGGCTACTCTGGAAACACCATATATTTT. It translates to CASSEGYSGNTIYF.

The chain links TRBV28 to TRBJ1-2; D is uncertain. Germline loops: CDR1 MDHEN, CDR2 SYDVKM. The ends were cut back, 3 bases at V and 0 bases at J, with 5 bases in the middle. The CDR3 contains 13 residues. CDR3 DNA sequence: TGTGCCAGCAGTTTCCCAGCTAACTATGGCTACACCTTC. Its protein is CASSFPANYGYTF.

The gene calls are TRBV27 and TRBJ1-6; weak D call: TRBD1 (6 bases). CDR1 is MNHEY and CDR2 is SMNVEV in the germline V gene (reference sequence). The CDR3 runs 21 residues. The ends were cut back, 6 bases at V and 0 bases at J, with 27 bases in the middle. CDR3 region: CASSRRGVFPSDSSYNSPLHF. The CDR3 nucleotides read TGTGCCAGCAGCCGCAGGGGCGTCTTTCCTTCCGACAGCTCCTATAATTCACCCCTCCACTTT.

The chain recombines TRBV5-1 with TRBJ2-1; tentative D call: TRBD2 (6 bases). Germline values: CDR1 SGHRS, CDR2 YFSETQ. The CDR3 has 17 residues. The V end lost 0 bases, the J end lost 3 bases, and 16 bases lay between the germline ends. Here the CDR3 reads CASSLAERAILYNEQFF. The CDR3 DNA reads as TGCGCCAGCAGCTTGGCCGAGCGGGCGATACTCTACAATGAGCAGTTCTTC.

This clone was observed a handful of times. The V gene is TRBV7-6, the J gene TRBJ2-2; tentative D call: TRBD1 (6 bases). The CDR3 extends over 16 amino acids. Germline V gene data show CDR1 as SGHVS and CDR2 as FNYEAQ. The ends were cut back, 3 bases at V and 8 bases at J, with 19 bases in the middle. CDR3 DNA sequence: TGTGCCAGCAGCTTCGGCTTTTTGGGGGCGAGAGGGGAGCTGTTTTTT. It codes for CASSFGFLGARGELFF.

The rearrangement links TRBV11-3 to TRBJ2-7; possible D gene TRBD1, 5 bases. Between the trimmed V and J ends, which lost 4 bases and 3 bases, there was a span of 13 bases. Germline V CDR1 and CDR2: SGHNT, YENEEA. This CDR3 has 14 amino acids. The CDR3 coding sequence is TGTGCCAGCAGCTCCGTGACAGAACGCTACGAGCAGTACTTC. Translating gives CASSSVTERYEQYF.

This chain uses TRBV11-2 with TRBJ2-5; TRBD2 matches 10 bases. The germline gives CDR1 SGHAT, CDR2 FQNNGV. The CDR3 is made up of 15 amino acids. After removal of 5 bases from V and 4 bases from J, the junction contained 7 bases not matched to a gene. DNA of the CDR3: TGTGCCAGCAGCCCACGGACTAGCGGTAGAGAGACCCAGTACTTC. Translation gives CASSPRTSGRETQYF.

The chain links TRBV7-9 to TRBJ1-5; TRBD1 aligns across 8 bases. The V segment lost 4 bases and the J segment 11 bases; nucleotides outside the gene matches: 13. This CDR3 is built from 15 residues. The germline V gene has CDR1 SEHNR and CDR2 FQNEAQ (reference sequence). The CDR3 protein is CASSSTMDRAGSQHF. CDR3 nucleotides: TGTGCCAGCAGCTCGACTATGGACAGGGCCGGGTCCCAGCATTTT.

This clone was counted between two and nine times. CDR3 DNA: TGTGCCAGCAGCCCTGGGGGCGCCCCGACCGGGGAGCTGTTTTTT. Translation gives CASSPGGAPTGELFF. The chain couples TRBV21-1 to TRBJ2-2; the DNA was not used to check the table's D call, TRBD1. TRBV21-1 counts as a pseudogene. This CDR3 is 15 amino acids long.

This clone was found once. This chain uses TRBV6-6 with TRBJ2-7, with D possibly being TRBD1 (6 bases). Germline CDR1 MNHNY, CDR2 SVGAGI (reference sequence). The CDR3 extends over 16 amino acids. Trimming removed 0 bases from V and 3 bases from J, with 15 bases in between. The CDR3 DNA reads as TGTGCCAGCAGTTACTCGATAGGGCTAGGGGGCTACGAGCAGTACTTC. Translation: CASSYSIGLGGYEQYF.

The chain uses TRBV10-3 and TRBJ1-2; 8 nucleotides agree with TRBD1. V was clipped by 4 bases and J by 4 bases; unmatched bases: 2. Germline assignment: CDR1 ENHRY and CDR2 SYGVKD. The CDR3 runs to 13 residues. The CDR3 spells CAISGDRSYGYTF. In nucleotides, the CDR3 is TGTGCCATCAGTGGGGACAGGTCCTATGGCTACACCTTC.

The V and J genes are TRBV29-1 and TRBJ2-7; D may be TRBD2 (5 bases). V lost 3 bases and J 4 bases, leaving 16 bases between the germline ends. The CDR3 spans 14 residues. Per the germline V gene, CDR1 is SQVTM and CDR2 is ANQGSEA. DNA for the CDR3: TGCAGCGTTGATCTGCCAGGAGGCAGGTACGAGCAGTACTTC. This translates into CSVDLPGGRYEQYF.

This clone was counted a single time. This rearrangement joins TRBV5-6 to TRBJ1-2; D remains ambiguous. Germline V gene sequence: CDR1 SGHDT, CDR2 YYEEEE. Trimming removed 4 bases from V and 3 bases from J, with 16 bases in between. This CDR3 is built from 15 residues. CDR3 region: CASSASGRKYYGYTF. The CDR3, as DNA: TGTGCCAGCAGCGCTAGCGGGCGCAAATACTATGGCTACACCTTC.

CDR3 sequence reads: CASSLVTGSQETQYF. DNA for the CDR3: TGTGCCAGCAGCTTGGTTACAGGGAGCCAAGAGACCCAGTACTTC. This sequence joins TRBV5-6 and TRBJ2-5; the D gene is possibly TRBD1 (6 bases). The CDR3 runs to 15 residues. V was cut by 0 bases and J by 1 base, with 10 bases left in between. Germline V CDR1 and CDR2: SGHDT, YYEEEE. The whole variable domain, remainder taken from reference TRBV5-6 and TRBJ2-5, is DAGVTQSPTHLIKTRGQQVTLRCSPKSGHDTVSWYQQALGQGPQFIFQYYEEEERQRGNFPDRFSGHQFPNYSSELNVNALLLGDSALYLCASSLVTGSQETQYFGPGTRLLVL.

The chain joins TRBV5-6 to TRBJ1-6; 7 nucleotides align to TRBD1. Germline V gene data show CDR1 as SGHDT and CDR2 as YYEEEE. The V segment lost 0 bases and the J segment 9 bases; nucleotides outside the gene matches: 12. The CDR3 totals 17 residues. The CDR3: CASSLGARDRGTSPLHF. The CDR3 nucleotides are TGTGCCAGCAGCTTGGGTGCCCGGGACAGAGGAACTTCACCCCTCCACTTT.

The V gene is TRBV7-2, the J gene TRBJ2-2; D not resolved. This CDR3 is built from 16 residues. V was pared by 8 bases and J by 4 bases, with 20 bases between. CDR1 and CDR2 from the germline V gene are SGHTA and FQGNSA. The CDR3: CASHQSDGFRTGELFF. The CDR3 nucleotides are TGTGCCAGCCATCAGTCTGACGGGTTTCGCACCGGGGAGCTGTTTTTT.